One sample yielded the 9 T cell receptor beta chains listed below, sequenced in a study of blood T cell repertoires in COVID-19. TCRdb keeps only in-frame clones here, not all; method: immunoSEQ multiplex PCR. The sample holds roughly 33,000 clones; around 90% are singletons and the top ten take 6.3%. The specimen was peripheral blood. These receptors all come from a human donor in a cohort sampled during active COVID-19.

This clone was seen more than once but under ten times. The V call is TRBV5-1, the J call TRBJ2-7; 12 bases match TRBD1. The CDR3 totals 14 residues. Germline V gives CDR1 SGHRS, CDR2 YFSETQ. Trimming took 5 bases from V and 0 from J; bases not matched to a gene: 0. CDR3 amino acids: CASRGQGASYEQYF. The CDR3 DNA reads as TGCGCCAGCAGGGGACAGGGGGCCTCCTACGAGCAGTACTTC. The variable domain in full, with the rest retrieved from reference TRBV5-1 and TRBJ2-7, is KAGVTQTPRYLIKTRGQQVTLSCSPISGHRSVSWYQQTPGQGLQFLFEYFSETQRNKGNFPGRFSGRQFSNSRSEMNVSTLELGDSALYLCASRGQGASYEQYFGPGTRLTVT.

This chain joins TRBV4-1 and TRBJ2-7; 7 bases align to TRBD2. In germline, CDR1 is MGHRA, CDR2 YSYEKL. CDR3 length equals 18 residues. Unmatched junction bases numbered 15, after V lost 1 base and J lost 3 bases. CDR3 in DNA: TGCGCCAGCAGCCAAGCCTGGGGGGGGACTTGGGAGAGCTACGAGCAGTACTTC. The encoded protein is CASSQAWGGTWESYEQYF.

This clone was detected once. This rearrangement joins TRBV29-1 to TRBJ2-5, with D tentatively TRBD1 (5 bases). Germline V gene data show CDR1 as SQVTM and CDR2 as ANQGSEA. Trimming took off 1 base at V and 2 bases at J, with 11 bases between the two ends. The CDR3 totals 14 residues. The CDR3 loop reads CSVEGVSGQETQYF. CDR3 DNA sequence: TGCAGCGTTGAAGGGGTCTCAGGGCAAGAGACCCAGTACTTC.

The chain couples TRBV29-1 to TRBJ2-5; D not resolved. CDR1 is SQVTM, CDR2 ANQGSEA, per germline. This CDR3 is built from 13 residues. With 2 bases removed from V and 5 bases from J, the gap between germline ends came to 12 bases. In DNA, the CDR3 is TGCAGCGTTGAACACAACTTCAGGGAGACCCAGTACTTC. Amino acids: CSVEHNFRETQYF.

The chain is built from TRBV6-5 and TRBJ2-6; maybe TRBD2 (6 bases). Trimming left V 6 bases short and J 0 bases short, with 9 bases between. CDR3 length: 15 amino acids. CDR1 MNHEY and CDR2 SVGAGI come from the germline V gene. Here the CDR3 DNA reads TGTGCCAGCAGGATGGGGGGCTCTGGGGCCAACGTCCTGACTTTC. It yields the protein CASRMGGSGANVLTF.

The chain links TRBV11-2 to TRBJ1-2; perhaps TRBD1 as D (6 bases). Germline CDR1 and CDR2: SGHAT and FQNNGV. This CDR3 has 17 amino acids. The V gene lost 0 bases and the J gene lost 5 bases, with 19 bases spanning the gap. CDR3 sequence: CASSLEGSRQARYGYTF. In DNA form, the CDR3 reads TGTGCCAGCAGCTTAGAGGGGAGCCGACAGGCTCGGTATGGCTACACCTTC.

The V call is TRBV7-2, the J call TRBJ2-7, with D possibly matching TRBD1 (6 bases). From germline, CDR1 is SGHTA and CDR2 FQGNSA. V was trimmed by 4 bases and J by 2 bases, leaving 9 bases between them. The CDR3 has 13 residues. The CDR3 reads CASSSQGPYEQYF. CDR3 sequence (DNA): TGTGCCAGCAGCTCACAGGGACCCTACGAGCAGTACTTC. Full variable domain (remainder filled in from reference TRBV7-2 and TRBJ2-7): GAGVSQSPSNKVTEKGKDVELRCDPISGHTALYWYRQSLGQGLEFLIYFQGNSAPDKSGLPSDRFSAERTGGSVSTLTIQRTQQEDSAVYLCASSSQGPYEQYFGPGTRLTVT.

The CDR3 here is CASRTGTSVYEQYF. The CDR3 nucleotides are TGTGCCAGCAGAACCGGGACTAGCGTCTACGAGCAGTACTTC. The V gene is TRBV2, the J gene TRBJ2-7, with TRBD2 identical over 10 bases. The junction had 5 bases not matched to a gene; V was cut back by 6 bases and J by 3 bases. This CDR3 contains 14 residues. Germline assignment: CDR1 SNHLY and CDR2 FYNNEI.

The chain joins TRBV10-3 to TRBJ2-3, with 7 nucleotides matching TRBD2. Germline CDR1 reads ENHRY; CDR2 reads SYGVKD. V lost 7 bases, J lost 2 bases, and 6 bases stayed unmatched. The CDR3 covers 14 residues. The CDR3 DNA reads TGTGCCATCAATGTGGGAGGGAACACAGATACGCAGTATTTT. Its translation is CAINVGGNTDTQYF.